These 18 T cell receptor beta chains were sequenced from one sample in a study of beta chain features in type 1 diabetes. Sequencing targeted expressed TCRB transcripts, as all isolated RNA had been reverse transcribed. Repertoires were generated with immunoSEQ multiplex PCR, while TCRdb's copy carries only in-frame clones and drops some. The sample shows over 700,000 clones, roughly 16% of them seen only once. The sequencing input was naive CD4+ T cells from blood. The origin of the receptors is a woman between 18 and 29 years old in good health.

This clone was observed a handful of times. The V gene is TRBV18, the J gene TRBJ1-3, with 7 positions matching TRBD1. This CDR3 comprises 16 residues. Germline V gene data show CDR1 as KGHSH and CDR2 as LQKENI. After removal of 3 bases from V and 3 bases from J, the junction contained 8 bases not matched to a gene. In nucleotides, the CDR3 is TGTGCCAGCTCACCTGCGACAGGGAGAGATGGAAACACCATATATTTT. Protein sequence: CASSPATGRDGNTIYF.

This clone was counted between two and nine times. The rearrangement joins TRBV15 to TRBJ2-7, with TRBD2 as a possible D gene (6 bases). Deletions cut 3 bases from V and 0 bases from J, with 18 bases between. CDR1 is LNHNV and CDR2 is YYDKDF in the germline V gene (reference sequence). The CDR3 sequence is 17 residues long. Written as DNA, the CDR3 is TGTGCCACCAGCAGGCTAGGTAGGACTACCAGCTCCTACGAGCAGTACTTC. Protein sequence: CATSRLGRTTSSYEQYF. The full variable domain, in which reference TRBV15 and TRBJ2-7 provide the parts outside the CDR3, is DAMVIQNPRYQVTQFGKPVTLSCSQTLNHNVMYWYQQKSSQAPKLLFHYYDKDFNNEADTPDNFQSRRPNTSFCFLDIRSPGLGDTAMYLCATSRLGRTTSSYEQYFGPGTRLTVT.

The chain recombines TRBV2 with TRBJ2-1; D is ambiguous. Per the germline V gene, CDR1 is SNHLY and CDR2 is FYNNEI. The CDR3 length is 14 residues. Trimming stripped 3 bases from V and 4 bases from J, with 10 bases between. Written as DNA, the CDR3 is TGTGCCAGCAGTGAGACATCCGCTTACAATGAGCAGTTCTTC. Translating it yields CASSETSAYNEQFF.

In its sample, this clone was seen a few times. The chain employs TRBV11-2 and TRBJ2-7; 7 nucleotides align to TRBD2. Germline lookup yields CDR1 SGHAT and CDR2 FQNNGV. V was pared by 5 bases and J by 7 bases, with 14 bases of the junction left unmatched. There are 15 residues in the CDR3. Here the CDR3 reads CASSPDPGRGGEQYF. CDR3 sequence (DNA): TGTGCCAGCAGCCCCGACCCAGGAAGGGGAGGGGAGCAGTACTTC.

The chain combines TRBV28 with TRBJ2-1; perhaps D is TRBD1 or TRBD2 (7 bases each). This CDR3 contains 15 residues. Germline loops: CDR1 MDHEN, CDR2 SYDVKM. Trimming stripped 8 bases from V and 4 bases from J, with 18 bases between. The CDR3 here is CASLQAGGGYNEQFF. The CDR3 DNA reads TGTGCCAGCTTACAAGCAGGGGGGGGATACAATGAGCAGTTCTTC.

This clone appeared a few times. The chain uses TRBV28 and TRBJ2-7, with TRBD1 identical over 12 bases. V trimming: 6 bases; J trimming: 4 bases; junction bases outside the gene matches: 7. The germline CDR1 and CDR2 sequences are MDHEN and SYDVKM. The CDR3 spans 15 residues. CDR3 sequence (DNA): TGTGCCAGCAGCCCTCCGGGACAGGGGGCTTACGAGCAGTACTTC. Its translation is CASSPPGQGAYEQYF.

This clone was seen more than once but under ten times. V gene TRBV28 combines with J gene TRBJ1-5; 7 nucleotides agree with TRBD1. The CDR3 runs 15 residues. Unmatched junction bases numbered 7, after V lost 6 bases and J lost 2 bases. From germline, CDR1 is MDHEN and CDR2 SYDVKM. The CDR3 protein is CASRVEGAGNQPQHF. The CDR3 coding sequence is TGTGCCAGCAGGGTAGAGGGGGCTGGCAATCAGCCCCAGCATTTT.

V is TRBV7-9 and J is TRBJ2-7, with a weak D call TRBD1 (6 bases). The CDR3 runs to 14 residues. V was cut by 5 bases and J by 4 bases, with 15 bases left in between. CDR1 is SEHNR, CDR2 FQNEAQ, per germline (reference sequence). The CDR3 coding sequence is TGTGCCAGCAGCCCTAGACAGGCCGGGTACGAGCAGTACTTC. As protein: CASSPRQAGYEQYF.

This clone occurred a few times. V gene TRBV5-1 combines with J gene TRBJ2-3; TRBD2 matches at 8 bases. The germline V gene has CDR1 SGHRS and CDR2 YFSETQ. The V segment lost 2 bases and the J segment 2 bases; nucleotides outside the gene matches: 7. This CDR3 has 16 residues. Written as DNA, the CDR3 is TGCGCCAGCAGCTTCTTACCGCGGGGGGACACAGATACGCAGTATTTT. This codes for CASSFLPRGDTDTQYF.

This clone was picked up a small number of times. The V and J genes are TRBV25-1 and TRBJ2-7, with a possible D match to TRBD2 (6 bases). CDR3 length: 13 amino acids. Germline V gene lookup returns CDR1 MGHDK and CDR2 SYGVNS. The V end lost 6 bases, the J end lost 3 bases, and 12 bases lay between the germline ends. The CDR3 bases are TGTGCCAGCAGATCGGAGGGGATCTACGAGCAGTACTTC. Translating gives CASRSEGIYEQYF.

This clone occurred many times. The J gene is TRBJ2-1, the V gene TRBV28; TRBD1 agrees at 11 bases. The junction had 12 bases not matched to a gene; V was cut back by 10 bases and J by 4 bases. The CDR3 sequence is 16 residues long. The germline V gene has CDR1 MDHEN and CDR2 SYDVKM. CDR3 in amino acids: CAIASPGQGAYNEQFF. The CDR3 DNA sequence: TGTGCCATAGCTAGTCCCGGACAGGGGGCTTACAATGAGCAGTTCTTC.

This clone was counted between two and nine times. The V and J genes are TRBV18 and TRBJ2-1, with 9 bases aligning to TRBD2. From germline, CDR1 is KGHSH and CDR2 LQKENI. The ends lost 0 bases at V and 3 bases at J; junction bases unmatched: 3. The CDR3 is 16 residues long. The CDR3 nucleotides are TGTGCCAGCTCACCACCGAGCGGGAGGATCTACAATGAGCAGTTCTTC. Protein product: CASSPPSGRIYNEQFF.

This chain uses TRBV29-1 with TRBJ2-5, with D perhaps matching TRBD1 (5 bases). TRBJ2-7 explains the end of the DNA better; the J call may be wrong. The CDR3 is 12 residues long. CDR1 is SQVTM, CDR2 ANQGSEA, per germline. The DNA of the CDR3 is TGCAGCGTTAGGGGTGGCGAATACGAGCAGTACTTC. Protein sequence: CSVRGGEYEQYF.

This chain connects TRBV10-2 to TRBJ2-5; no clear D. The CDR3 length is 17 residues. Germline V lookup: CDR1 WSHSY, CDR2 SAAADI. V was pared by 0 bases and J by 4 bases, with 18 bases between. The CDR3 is CASSESLGSPGPETQYF. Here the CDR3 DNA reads TGCGCCAGCAGTGAGTCATTGGGGTCCCCGGGCCCAGAGACCCAGTACTTC.

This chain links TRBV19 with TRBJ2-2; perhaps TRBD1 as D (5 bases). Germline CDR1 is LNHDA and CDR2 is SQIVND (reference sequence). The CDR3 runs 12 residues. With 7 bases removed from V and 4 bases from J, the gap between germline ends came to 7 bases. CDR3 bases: TGTGCCAGTAAAAGGGGCACCGGGGAGCTGTTTTTT. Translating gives CASKRGTGELFF.

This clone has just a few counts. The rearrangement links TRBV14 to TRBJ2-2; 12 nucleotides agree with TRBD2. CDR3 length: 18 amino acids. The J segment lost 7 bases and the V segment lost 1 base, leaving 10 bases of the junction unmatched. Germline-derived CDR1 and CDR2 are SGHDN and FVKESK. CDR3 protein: CASSQGWRLAGVYGELFF. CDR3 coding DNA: TGTGCCAGCAGCCAAGGGTGGCGACTAGCGGGAGTATACGGGGAGCTGTTTTTT.

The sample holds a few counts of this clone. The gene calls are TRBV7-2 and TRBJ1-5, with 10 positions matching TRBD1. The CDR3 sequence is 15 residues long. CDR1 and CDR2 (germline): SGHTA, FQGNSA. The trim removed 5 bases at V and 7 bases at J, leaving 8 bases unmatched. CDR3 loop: CASSAGGTGAQPQHF. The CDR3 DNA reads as TGTGCCAGCAGCGCCGGCGGGACAGGGGCCCAGCCCCAGCATTTT.

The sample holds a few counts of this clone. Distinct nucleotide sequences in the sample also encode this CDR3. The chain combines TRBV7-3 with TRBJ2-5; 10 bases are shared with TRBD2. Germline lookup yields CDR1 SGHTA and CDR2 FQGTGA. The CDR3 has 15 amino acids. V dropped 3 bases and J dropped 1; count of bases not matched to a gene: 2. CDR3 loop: CASSFSGRAQETQYF. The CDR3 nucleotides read TGTGCCAGCAGCTTCAGCGGGAGGGCCCAAGAGACCCAGTACTTC.